One T cell receptor (beta chain) is described in this entry. Its target antigen remains unknown. No base-level quality is on record; no much larger clone is a single base apart. Healthy HIV-negative adults with no recently reported acute infections or vaccinations were included as donors. Every donor was a Caucasian adult living in Nashville, Tennessee, USA. CD4+ T cells were enriched by magnetic negative selection, after which naive cells were positively selected on CD45RA and the negative fraction was taken as the memory subset. Blood was collected by leukapheresis, and PBMCs were isolated by Ficoll-Histopaque density gradient centrifugation and then cryopreserved in liquid nitrogen vapor phase. Analytical flow cytometry was used to check the purity and quantity of every magnetically sorted T cell population. Genomic DNA was isolated from each sorted fraction and quantified by UV absorbance on a Nanodrop 2000c.

V and J are trimmed by 7 bases and 0 bases, and the gene matches miss 14 bases of the junction. The CDR3 covers 19 residues, taking in both the cysteine and the phenylalanine. Only CDR3 DNA remains: 57 bases, in frame from the first base. CDR1 and CDR2, looked up from the germline V gene, are SGHRS and YFSETQ. The sample belongs to a study of shared clonotypes between healthy human individuals (dated by TCRdb to the early 2020s). With regard to the full study: A few men and a couple of women, aged 18 to 49 years, made up the cohort. Different laboratories and diverse techniques were used to prepare libraries and sequence TCR repertoires, to increase sequencing depth and limit assay-specific biases. Each donor's leukapheresis produced roughly between roughly 0.85 and 9.5 billion PBMCs. Blood TCR repertoires of five healthy adults were deeply sequenced to estimate repertoire size and the extent of clonotype sharing between individuals. Per donor, three plates each were used for CD4 naive and CD4 memory, two for CD8 naive, and one for CD8 memory. Paper-wide results and their limitations: Pairwise subsampling indicated that sequencing depth was expected to affect the degree of clonotype sharing among donors. Sampling was limited to blood, and TCR repertoires in tissue likely differ from TCR repertoires in blood. Compared with non-shared clonotypes, clonotypes shared by all four sorted-subset donors had higher generation probabilities. Even with the large sequencing depth, rarefaction of the sorted-subset datasets indicated that sequencing was incomplete. Naive subsets generally had larger estimated clonotype richness than memory subsets. When several donors were compared, the shared fraction of clonotypes was roughly 5% for naive CD4, less than 4% for naive CD8, more than 2% for memory CD4, and 0.35% to 0.4% for memory CD8. The genetic and exposure-history diversity represented was limited by the small number of donors.

Using the deep immunoSEQ assay, TCR CDR3 regions were amplified from genomic DNA by multiplex PCR. Genomic DNA extracted from each cell subset was distributed evenly over all wells of several immunoSEQ 96-well plates, and each plate served as one replicate. For sorted subsets, each replicate PCR was loaded with about 200 ng genomic DNA, equivalent to 30,000 or so T cell genomes. Purified libraries were measured with a Qubit 3.0 fluorometer, size-checked on a Bioanalyzer 2100, and measured again with the KAPA Library Quantification kit. Each immunoSEQ 96-well plate was sequenced on its own single-read 150-cycle Illumina NextSeq 550 flow cell. The study's own analysis went as follows. Because the immunoSEQ output held only junctional sequences and lacked quality scores, the filtering could not match the filtering applied to full-length reads. To assign V/J genes and CDR3, sequences were annotated against IMGT germline references using PyIR, a Python wrapper for IgBLAST v1.9. Reads with weak V/J assignments (E-value above 1e-6), missing CDR3, stop codons, out-of-frame junctions, or ambiguous translated residues were removed. V3J clonotypes were defined as sequences sharing an identical inferred V gene, J gene, and CDR3 amino acid sequence. To compute the percentage overlap between repertoires, the number of shared unique clonotypes was divided by the size of the smaller repertoire. Three approaches were used to assess repertoire richness: RTK rarefaction, the Chao1 estimator, and Recon v2.1 estimates of unobserved clonotypes. OLGA was used to compute generation probabilities for all TCRbeta clonotypes that the gDNA method yielded from a few donors. TCRdb stores this immuneACCESS table with in-frame sequences only. Part of the clones is absent; in the studies checked, under half of the shortfall reflects unresolved V genes, and no reason is known for the rest. The V and J calls and clone size come from that table; D and trimming were worked out from the DNA. The sample table holds 2 million to 2.5 million clones, of which 90% to 95% were seen once. The top ten hold 0.39% of the sample.

Recombination connected TRBV5-1 to TRBJ2-1; 12 of the junction bases match TRBD2. This clonotype was obtained from a man aged 18 to 29 in good health. Some clones in this sample may be carry-over from other donors' samples. The source material was naive CD4+ T cells from PBMCs. Explained via the paper, the cell subset or site label denotes: CD45RA+ positively selected. The DNA reads as follows: TGCGCCAGCGTAGGGGTTCTCCCTAGCGGGAGGGGCTCCTACAATGAGCAGTTCTTC. Its protein is CASVGVLPSGRGSYNEQFF.